Sequencing of this TCR beta chain was carried out in a study of blood T cell repertoires in COVID-19. The CDR3 spans 10 residues. The germline V and J ends were trimmed by 5 bases and 10 bases, with 11 bases remaining between them. Germline V CDR1 and CDR2: GTSNPN, SVGIG (reference sequence). The table came from immunoSEQ multiplex PCR; TCRdb's copy has only in-frame clones and leaves some out. The data contain about 160,000 clones, about nine tenths of them singletons. The sequence was obtained from a woman in her sixties or seventies who had recovered from COVID-19. The source material was peripheral blood. The chain uses TRBV30 and TRBJ1-1; the D gene is possibly TRBD1 (5 bases). The CDR3 sequence is CAWGDLVAFF. The CDR3 bases are TGTGCCTGGGGGGACTTGGTAGCTTTCTTT.